The 20 T cell receptor beta chains below come from one sample, sequenced in a study of technical replicates of blood from a handful of donors. Method: immunoSEQ multiplex PCR; TCRdb's copy keeps in-frame clones and lacks some. In the table there are fewer than 100,000 clones, approximately 97% of which are singletons. Sequencing was done on a sample of T cells isolated from PBMCs. The receptors originated from a human donor in good health.

The rearrangement links TRBV10-3 to TRBJ2-3; D may be TRBD1 (6 bases). The CDR3 consists of 15 residues. Germline CDR1 is ENHRY and CDR2 is SYGVKD. V was cut by 8 bases and J by 5 bases, with 20 bases left in between. In DNA form, the CDR3 reads TGTGCCATCGCTACAACAGGGCCCACCGTAGATACGCAGTATTTT. Its protein is CAIATTGPTVDTQYF.

The V call is TRBV28, the J call TRBJ1-2, with a tentative D call TRBD1 (6 bases). V lost 8 bases, J lost 3 bases, and 10 bases lay in between. Looked up from germline, CDR1 is MDHEN and CDR2 is SYDVKM. This CDR3 is 12 amino acids long. The CDR3 sequence: CASLNRDYGYTF. CDR3 nucleotide sequence: TGTGCCAGCCTCAACAGGGACTATGGCTACACCTTC.

This clone was found a few times. The chain combines TRBV19 with TRBJ1-5; D is ambiguous. The CDR3 is 17 amino acids. Germline V lookup: CDR1 LNHDA, CDR2 SQIVND (reference sequence). V was clipped by 0 bases and J by 3 bases, with 15 bases between them. CDR3 in amino acids: CASSIDLGPNPNQPQHF. As DNA, the CDR3 is TGTGCCAGTAGTATAGACTTGGGCCCTAATCCCAATCAGCCCCAGCATTTT.

This clone was counted between two and nine times. The chain joins TRBV5-5 to TRBJ1-1; D not certain. The V and J ends lost 0 bases and 7 bases respectively, with 10 bases between them. Germline CDR1 SGHKS, CDR2 YYEKEE (reference sequence). The CDR3 has 13 residues. The CDR3 DNA reads TGTGCCAGCAGCTTGGCCCAGGCCTATGAAGCTTTCTTT. This codes for CASSLAQAYEAFF.

J is TRBJ1-2 and V is TRBV30, with TRBD1 matching over 9 bases. V lost 0 bases, J lost 10 bases, and 6 bases stayed unmatched. The CDR3 sequence is 13 residues long. Germline CDR1 is GTSNPN and CDR2 is SVGIG (reference sequence). CDR3 bases: TGTGCCTGGAGTGTCGGGACAGGGTTTGACTACACCTTC. Translation: CAWSVGTGFDYTF.

The chain combines TRBV12-1 with TRBJ2-5; whether TRBD2, the table's D call, matches the DNA was not checked. TRBV12-1 is termed a pseudogene. The CDR3 runs to 15 residues. In DNA form, the CDR3 reads TGTGCCAGCAGCCCCTCACTAGCGGACCAAGAGACCCAGTACTTC. Translated: CASSPSLADQETQYF.

This sequence joins TRBV30 and TRBJ1-6; 7 bases are a match to TRBD1. The CDR3 consists of 16 residues. V shed 4 bases and J 9 bases; nucleotides not matched to a gene: 15. CDR1 and CDR2 (germline): GTSNPN, SVGIG (reference sequence). The DNA of the CDR3 is TGTGCCTGGACCGCACCCCGACAGGGTGAGAGTTCACCCCTCCACTTT. Translated: CAWTAPRQGESSPLHF.

V is TRBV6-4 and J is TRBJ1-2; D is ambiguous. Germline CDR1 MRHNA, CDR2 SNTAGT. The CDR3 is 12 amino acids. V lost 8 bases and J 4 bases, leaving 11 bases between the germline ends. DNA of the CDR3: TGTGCCAGCGGAGAAGGTACCTATGGCTACACCTTC. This encodes CASGEGTYGYTF.

The chain recombines TRBV4-1 with TRBJ2-7; TRBD1 aligns across 8 bases. This CDR3 has 17 amino acids. CDR1 and CDR2 (germline): MGHRA, YSYEKL. Unmatched junction bases numbered 14, after V lost 5 bases and J lost 2 bases. The CDR3 DNA is TGCGCCAGCAGCGGGACAGGCGGCGTGGCAGGGCCCTACGAGCAGTACTTC. It specifies CASSGTGGVAGPYEQYF.

This sequence joins TRBV11-2 and TRBJ1-2; the D gene is possibly TRBD1 (6 bases). The CDR3 loop spans 16 amino acids. Germline assignment: CDR1 SGHAT and CDR2 FQNNGV. Trimming cost V 6 bases and J 1 base, with 18 bases left between them. CDR3 residues: CASRPGQIGLNYGYTF. As DNA, the CDR3 is TGTGCCAGCAGACCCGGACAGATTGGTCTTAACTATGGCTACACCTTC.

This clone has just one count. The J gene is TRBJ2-7, the V gene TRBV27; D not resolved. Deletions cut 5 bases from V and 3 bases from J, with 11 bases between. The CDR3 is 13 amino acids. Germline V gene sequence: CDR1 MNHEY, CDR2 SMNVEV (reference sequence). The DNA of the CDR3 is TGTGCCAGCAGTAGAGGAAAAAACTACGAGCAGTACTTC. It encodes CASSRGKNYEQYF.

The chain employs TRBV28 and TRBJ2-7, with TRBD2 matching over 8 bases. Trimming took 1 base from V and 6 from J; bases not matched to a gene: 11. The CDR3 has 16 residues. Germline loops: CDR1 MDHEN, CDR2 SYDVKM. CDR3 sequence: CASSLFSSGSSFEQYF. DNA for the CDR3: TGTGCCAGCAGTTTATTTTCCAGCGGGAGTAGTTTCGAGCAGTACTTC.

V is TRBV30 and J is TRBJ1-4; D remains unclear. This CDR3 has 13 amino acids. Germline V gene sequence: CDR1 GTSNPN, CDR2 SVGIG (reference sequence). The V end lost 2 bases, the J end lost 5 bases, and 9 bases lay between the germline ends. DNA of the CDR3: TGTGCCTGGAGTACACACGAAAATGAAAAACTGTTTTTT. Translating gives CAWSTHENEKLFF.

The chain recombines TRBV7-6 with TRBJ2-3; the match to TRBD1 covers 8 bases. Germline CDR1 and CDR2: SGHVS and FNYEAQ. The trim removed 1 base at V and 9 bases at J, leaving 15 bases unmatched. The CDR3 extends over 17 amino acids. The chain's CDR3 is CASSLETGALTPRTQYF. The CDR3 DNA is TGTGCCAGCAGCTTAGAGACAGGGGCCCTGACTCCACGAACGCAGTATTTT.

V gene TRBV4-1 combines with J gene TRBJ2-7; a weak D match, TRBD1 (7 bases). The CDR3 runs 20 residues. Germline V gives CDR1 MGHRA, CDR2 YSYEKL. V lost 0 bases, J lost 3 bases, and 27 bases lay in between. The CDR3 protein is CASSQEGGYTGASNSYEQYF. The CDR3 nucleotides read TGCGCCAGCAGCCAAGAGGGGGGATATACAGGGGCAAGTAATAGCTACGAGCAGTACTTC.

The gene calls are TRBV11-3 and TRBJ2-2; TRBD1 matches 7 bases. Trimming at V came to 5 bases and at J to 4 bases, leaving 4 bases not matched to a gene. CDR3 length equals 14 residues. Germline loops: CDR1 SGHNT, CDR2 YENEEA. The CDR3 DNA reads TGTGCCAGCAGCACCGGGACAGCCACCGGGGAGCTGTTTTTT. Residues: CASSTGTATGELFF.

J is TRBJ2-7 and V is TRBV4-1; 9 bases fit TRBD1. In germline, CDR1 is MGHRA, CDR2 YSYEKL. This CDR3 spans 18 amino acids. With V trimmed by 0 bases and J by 3 bases, 12 bases remained unmatched. CDR3 amino acids: CASSQDGPSTGGFYEQYF. The CDR3 DNA is TGCGCCAGCAGCCAAGATGGGCCTTCGACAGGGGGGTTCTACGAGCAGTACTTC.

The V call is TRBV5-5, the J call TRBJ1-6, with D perhaps TRBD1 (6 bases). The CDR3 contains 15 residues. Deletions cut 0 bases from V and 9 bases from J, with 13 bases between. Germline lookup yields CDR1 SGHKS and CDR2 YYEKEE (reference sequence). CDR3: CASSLVNQGGSPLHF. CDR3 sequence (DNA): TGTGCCAGCAGCTTGGTAAACCAAGGGGGTTCACCCCTCCACTTT. Using reference TRBV5-5 and TRBJ1-6 for the parts outside the CDR3, the full variable domain is DAGVTQSPTHLIKTRGQQVTLRCSPISGHKSVSWYQQVLGQGPQFIFQYYEKEERGRGNFPDRFSARQFPNYSSELNVNALLLGDSALYLCASSLVNQGGSPLHFGNGTRLTVT.

This clone showed up just once. This chain links TRBV9 with TRBJ1-2, with 8 positions matching TRBD1. The CDR3 is 15 residues long. V lost 2 bases to trimming and J lost 4 bases; unmatched junction nucleotides: 7. Germline values: CDR1 SGDLS, CDR2 YYNGEE. In DNA, the CDR3 is TGTGCCAGCAGCGTCCAGGGGGCGTTTGGCTATGGCTACACCTTC. Residues: CASSVQGAFGYGYTF. Filled out from reference TRBV9 and TRBJ1-2, the complete variable domain reads DSGVTQTPKHLITATGQRVTLRCSPRSGDLSVYWYQQSLDQGLQFLIQYYNGEERAKGNILERFSAQQFPDLHSELNLSSLELGDSALYFCASSVQGAFGYGYTFGSGTRLTVV.

The chain recombines TRBV4-1 with TRBJ1-3; 12 bases fit TRBD1. CDR1 MGHRA and CDR2 YSYEKL come from the germline V gene. CDR3 size: 13 residues. V gave up 4 bases and J gave up 15 bases; unmatched junction bases: 7. CDR3 amino acids: CASSPGQGAFRYF. CDR3 nucleotide sequence: TGCGCCAGCAGCCCGGGACAGGGGGCGTTCCGATATTTT.